This T cell receptor beta chain was captured in a study of blood T cells in healthy people across ages. Study background: Template switching recovered approximately one barcoded beta molecule for every two T cells.

V was pared by 3 bases and J by 2 bases, with 2 bases between. The CDR3 runs to 13 residues. The germline CDR1 and CDR2 sequences are SGHTA and FQGTGA. This clonotype was seen repeatedly, ten times or more. Its antigen is undetermined. Alongside a J-beta primer mix, a sample-barcoded 5' primer served in a second PCR lasting roughly 7 to 11 cycles. One entry per CDR3 protein results from TCRdb running MiXCR on the 5' RACE reads. This table holds about 400,000 distinct CDR3 sequences, more than 45% found once. Study-wide points: Conclusively comparing naive with antigen-experienced cells was impossible with unsorted PBMCs. A strong correlation was seen between TCR beta diversity and naive T cell percentage.

The sequenced sample was blood. The source of this sequence is a man between 60 and 75 years old in good health. The chain links TRBV7-3 to TRBJ2-6, with no clear D. The CDR3 DNA follows: TGTGCCAGCAGCTTTACTGGGGCCAACGTCCTGACTTTC. Protein sequence: CASSFTGANVLTF. Filled out from reference TRBV7-3 and TRBJ2-6, the complete variable domain reads GAGVSQTPSNKVTEKGKYVELRCDPISGHTALYWYRQSLGQGPEFLIYFQGTGAADDSGLPNDRFFAVRPEGSVSTLKIQRTERGDSAVYLCASSFTGANVLTFGAGSRLTVL.